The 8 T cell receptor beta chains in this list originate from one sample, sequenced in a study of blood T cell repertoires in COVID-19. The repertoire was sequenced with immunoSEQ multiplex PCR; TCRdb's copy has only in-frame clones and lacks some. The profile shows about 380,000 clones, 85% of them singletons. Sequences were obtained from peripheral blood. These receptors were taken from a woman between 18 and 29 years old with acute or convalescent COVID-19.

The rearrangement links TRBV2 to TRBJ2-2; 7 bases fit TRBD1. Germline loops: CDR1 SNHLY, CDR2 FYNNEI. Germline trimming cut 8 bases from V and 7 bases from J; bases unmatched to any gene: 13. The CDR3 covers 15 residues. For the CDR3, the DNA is TGTGCCAGCGAGGTTGGGGCAGGGGGAAGCGGGGAGCTGTTTTTT. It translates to CASEVGAGGSGELFF.

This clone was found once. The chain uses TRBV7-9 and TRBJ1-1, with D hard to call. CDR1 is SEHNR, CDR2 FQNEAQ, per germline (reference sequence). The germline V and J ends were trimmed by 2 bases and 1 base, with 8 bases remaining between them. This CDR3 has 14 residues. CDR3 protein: CASSLNLGNTEAFF. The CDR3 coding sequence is TGTGCCAGCAGCTTAAATCTCGGGAACACTGAAGCTTTCTTT.

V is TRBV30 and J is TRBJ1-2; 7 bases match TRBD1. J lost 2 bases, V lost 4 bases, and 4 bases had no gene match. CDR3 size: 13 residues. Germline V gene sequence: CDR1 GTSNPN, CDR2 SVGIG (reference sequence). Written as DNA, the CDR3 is TGTGCCTGGACGGGGACAGTAAACTATGGCTACACCTTC. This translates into CAWTGTVNYGYTF.

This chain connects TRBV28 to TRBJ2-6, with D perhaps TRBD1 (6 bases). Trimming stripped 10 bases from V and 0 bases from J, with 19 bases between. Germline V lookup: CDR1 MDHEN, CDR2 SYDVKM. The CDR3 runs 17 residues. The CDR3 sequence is CATNPDRSSSGANVLTF. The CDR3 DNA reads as TGTGCCACCAACCCCGACAGGTCGAGCTCTGGGGCCAACGTCCTGACTTTC. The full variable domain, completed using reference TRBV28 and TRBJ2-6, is DVKVTQSSRYLVKRTGEKVFLECVQDMDHENMFWYRQDPGLGLRLIYFSYDVKMKEKGDIPEGYSVSREKKERFSLILESASTNQTSMYLCATNPDRSSSGANVLTFGAGSRLTVL.

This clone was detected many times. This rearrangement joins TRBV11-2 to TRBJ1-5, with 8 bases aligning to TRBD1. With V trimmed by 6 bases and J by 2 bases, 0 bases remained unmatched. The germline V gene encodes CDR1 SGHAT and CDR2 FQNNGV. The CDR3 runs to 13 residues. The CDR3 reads CASRDRGNQPQHF. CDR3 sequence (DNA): TGTGCCAGCAGGGACAGGGGCAATCAGCCCCAGCATTTT.

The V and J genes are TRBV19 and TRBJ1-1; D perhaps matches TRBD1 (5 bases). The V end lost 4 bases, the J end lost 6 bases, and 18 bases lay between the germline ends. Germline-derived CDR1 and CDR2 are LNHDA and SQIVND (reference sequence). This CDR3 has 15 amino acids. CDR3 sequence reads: CASSSLRDGLAEAFF. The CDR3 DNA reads TGTGCCAGTAGTAGCCTCAGGGATGGGTTGGCTGAAGCTTTCTTT. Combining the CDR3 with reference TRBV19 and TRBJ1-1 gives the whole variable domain DGGITQSPKYLFRKEGQNVTLSCEQNLNHDAMYWYRQDPGQGLRLIYYSQIVNDFQKGDIAEGYSVSREKKESFPLTVTSAQKNPTAFYLCASSSLRDGLAEAFFGQGTRLTVV.

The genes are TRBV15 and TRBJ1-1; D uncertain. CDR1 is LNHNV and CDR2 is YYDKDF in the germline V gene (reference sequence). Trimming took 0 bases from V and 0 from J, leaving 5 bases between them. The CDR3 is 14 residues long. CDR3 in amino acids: CATSRDQVNTEAFF. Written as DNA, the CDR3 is TGTGCCACCAGCAGAGATCAGGTGAACACTGAAGCTTTCTTT.

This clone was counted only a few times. The CDR3 sequence is CASRGIAWLAGESYQETQYF. CDR3 bases: TGCGCCAGCAGAGGTATCGCGTGGCTAGCGGGGGAGTCGTACCAAGAGACCCAGTACTTC. This chain uses TRBV5-1 with TRBJ2-5; 10 positions agree with TRBD2. The CDR3 loop spans 20 amino acids. Per the germline V gene, CDR1 is SGHRS and CDR2 is YFSETQ. With 5 bases clipped from V and 0 bases from J, the junction kept 19 bases outside the gene matches. The full variable domain, rest sourced from reference TRBV5-1 and TRBJ2-5, is KAGVTQTPRYLIKTRGQQVTLSCSPISGHRSVSWYQQTPGQGLQFLFEYFSETQRNKGNFPGRFSGRQFSNSRSEMNVSTLELGDSALYLCASRGIAWLAGESYQETQYFGPGTRLLVL.